This TCR beta chain was identified in a study of blood T cell repertoires in COVID-19 (dated by TCRdb to the early 2020s). Turning to the overall study: The collaborator samples originated in the United States, Italy and Spain and spanned the acute and convalescent phases of COVID-19. Subjects who had been exposed to COVID-19, were actively infected with it, or had recovered from it provided the deeply sampled blood TCRbeta repertoires that made up the dataset. A freely available public database, intended as a resource for researchers studying the immune response to SARS-CoV-2, is where the repertoires were released. Where available, HLA class I and class II types were taken from metadata supplied by the sample provider and were not determined by assay-based typing. The samples were drawn from the first 160 participants of the ongoing ImmuneRACE study and from 1,200 or so subjects provided by 6 global collaborators. Nearly every sample came with metadata listing a de-identified subject ID, COVID-19 status, age in years and sex. The material from the prospective study consisted of cDNA or gDNA derived from T cells, B-cell-depleted T cells, or PBMCs. General conclusions and limits of the study: The quantity of clinical and demographic metadata differed by source and by participant and was supplied without curation.

One collaborating source in Seattle enrolled patients while the patients were actively infected and followed the patients over time throughout the course of disease. The collaborating institutions used their own protocols to collect whole blood in K2EDTA tubes. For TCRbeta analysis, collaborator samples were shipped as frozen whole blood, as isolated PBMCs, or as DNA extracted from either sample type. Details on this clone: Its cognate antigen has yet to be identified. Base qualities are not recorded, but no much larger clone differs from it by a single base.

V is cut by 8 bases and J by 3 bases, and the space between the germline ends is 13 bases. CDR1 and CDR2 are read off the germline V gene as SGHAT and FQNNGV. The CDR3 covers 13 residues, taking in both the cysteine and the phenylalanine. Of all the DNA, just the CDR3 is kept, 39 bases in frame from base 1. The immunoSEQ Assay, a bias-controlled multiplex PCR, was used to amplify TCRbeta CDR3 regions from genomic DNA. In the source study's methods: The number of nucleated cells in each sample was estimated by amplification of reference gene primers within the assay. Sequence reads were collapsed and filtered to measure the absolute abundance of every unique TCRbeta CDR3 rearrangement. For each sample, productive Simpson clonality was calculated by taking the square root of Simpson's diversity index across productive rearrangements. In TCRdb, the immuneACCESS table is reduced to in-frame sequences with V and J assigned. These tables do not hold every clone; where another copy was compared, an unresolved V gene accounts for under half, and the others remain unexplained. The V and J calls and the clone size are those of that table, but D and trimming were determined from the DNA. The sample table records 150,000 or so clones; roughly 80% of these occur just once. The leading ten clones occupy approximately 5% of the sample.

This receptor was obtained from a woman in her 70s with COVID-19, enrolled during active disease. The chain was built from TRBV11-2 and TRBJ1-2, with TRBD1 as a weak D call on 6 bases. Source material: peripheral blood. The DNA reads TGTGCCAGCGGAACAGGGTCACACTATGGCTACACCTTC. This is translated as CASGTGSHYGYTF.